Following are 15 T cell receptor beta chains from one sample sequenced in a study of Graves' ophthalmopathy and Graves' hyperthyroidism. RNA served as the template for amplifying TCR beta CDR3 regions. First-round RT-PCR with HTBI primers preceded a second-round multiplex PCR. TCRdb passed the multiplex PCR reads through MiXCR, listing each CDR3 protein once. The sample contains about 170,000 distinct CDR3 sequences, approximately 38% of which appear only once. The sample taken for sequencing was peripheral blood. These receptors all come from a woman in her forties with Graves' ophthalmopathy.

The V and J genes are TRBV7-2 and TRBJ2-7, with 11 bases lining up with TRBD1. The germline gives CDR1 SGHTA, CDR2 FQGNSA. J was trimmed by 4 bases and V by 4 bases; bases with no gene match: 6. There are 15 residues in the CDR3. As DNA, the CDR3 is TGTGCCAGCAGCTCCAGGACAGGGGGCGGGTACGAGCAGTACTTC. Encoded protein: CASSSRTGGGYEQYF. Filled out from reference TRBV7-2 and TRBJ2-7, the complete variable domain reads GAGVSQSPSNKVTEKGKDVELRCDPISGHTALYWYRQSLGQGLEFLIYFQGNSAPDKSGLPSDRFSAERTGGSVSTLTIQRTQQEDSAVYLCASSSRTGGGYEQYFGPGTRLTVT.

This clonotype was detected many times. J is TRBJ1-6 and V is TRBV4-3, with a possible D match to TRBD1 (5 bases). Germline CDR1 LGHNA, CDR2 YSLEER. V lost 0 bases, J lost 9 bases, and 9 bases lay in between. This CDR3 comprises 14 residues. The CDR3 protein is CASSQDKGISPLHF. CDR3 nucleotides: TGCGCCAGCAGCCAAGATAAGGGGATTTCACCCCTCCACTTT.

The chain carries TRBV28 and TRBJ2-2, with a weak D call TRBD2 (5 bases). Germline CDR1 MDHEN, CDR2 SYDVKM. The CDR3 loop spans 16 amino acids. V gave up 4 bases and J gave up 1 base, with 13 bases separating them. The DNA of the CDR3 is TGTGCCAGCAGTTCGGTAGGGAGCCAGAACACCGGGGAGCTGTTTTTT. It yields the protein CASSSVGSQNTGELFF.

This clonotype was detected ten times or more. This chain links TRBV24-1 with TRBJ1-2; D is perhaps TRBD1 (6 bases). Germline CDR1 and CDR2: KGHDR and SFDVKD. Deletions cut 4 bases from V and 10 bases from J, with 15 bases between. The CDR3 has 13 residues. CDR3: CATSDPMAGDYTF. CDR3 bases: TGTGCCACCAGTGACCCCATGGCAGGGGACTACACCTTC.

The table lists this clonotype with many counts. The chain is built from TRBV10-3 and TRBJ2-7; D might be TRBD1 or TRBD2, each matching 7 bases. Trimming cost V 0 bases and J 4 bases, with 16 bases left between them. The germline gives CDR1 ENHRY, CDR2 SYGVKD. The CDR3 spans 16 residues. CDR3 sequence: CAISESGRGRVYEQYF. CDR3 bases: TGTGCCATCAGTGAGTCGGGGAGGGGGCGCGTTTACGAGCAGTACTTC.

This chain connects TRBV12-3 or TRBV12-4 to TRBJ1-1; D unresolved. V was cut by 0 bases and J by 7 bases, with 9 bases left in between. The CDR3 has 13 residues. CDR3: CASSLALWGEAFF. CDR3 DNA: TGTGCCAGCAGTTTAGCGCTCTGGGGTGAAGCTTTCTTT.

This rearrangement joins TRBV6-5 to TRBJ1-1; D gene unclear. In germline, CDR1 is MNHEY, CDR2 SVGAGI. The CDR3 totals 14 residues. V shed 3 bases and J shed 2 bases, with 10 bases lying between them. The CDR3 reads CASSYGPVNTEAFF. The CDR3 DNA follows: TGTGCCAGCAGTTATGGCCCGGTAAACACTGAAGCTTTCTTT.

This clonotype was recorded at least ten times. Here the CDR3 reads CASSLSLISGYTF. The CDR3 DNA reads as TGTGCCAGCAGTTTATCCCTCATTAGTGGCTACACCTTC. This sequence joins TRBV12-3 or TRBV12-4 and TRBJ1-2; D call uncertain. The CDR3 totals 13 residues. V shed 2 bases and J shed 7 bases, with 11 bases lying between them.

This chain connects TRBV6-1 to TRBJ1-5; perhaps TRBD1 as D (5 bases). This CDR3 has 13 amino acids. Germline lookup yields CDR1 MNHNS and CDR2 SASEGT. The germline V and J ends were trimmed by 6 bases and 3 bases, with 9 bases remaining between them. CDR3 in amino acids: CASRVGVNQPQHF. The CDR3 coding sequence is TGTGCCAGCAGGGTGGGGGTCAATCAGCCCCAGCATTTT.

The chain uses TRBV28 and TRBJ2-5, with TRBD1 matching 7 bases. The V segment lost 3 bases and the J segment 2 bases; nucleotides outside the gene matches: 6. This CDR3 is built from 15 residues. Germline CDR1 reads MDHEN; CDR2 reads SYDVKM. The CDR3 reads CASSLRTGGQETQYF. DNA of the CDR3: TGTGCCAGCAGTTTGAGGACAGGCGGTCAAGAGACCCAGTACTTC. Drawing the rest from reference TRBV28 and TRBJ2-5, the complete variable domain is DVKVTQSSRYLVKRTGEKVFLECVQDMDHENMFWYRQDPGLGLRLIYFSYDVKMKEKGDIPEGYSVSREKKERFSLILESASTNQTSMYLCASSLRTGGQETQYFGPGTRLLVL.

This clonotype showed up many times. This rearrangement joins TRBV12-3 or TRBV12-4 to TRBJ1-5; D not certain. CDR3 size: 14 residues. V dropped 6 bases and J dropped 4 bases, with 13 bases sitting between them. CDR3 sequence reads: CASSQYSGNQPQHF. CDR3 in DNA: TGTGCCAGCAGCCAATACTCGGGGAATCAGCCCCAGCATTTT.

The chain is built from TRBV29-1 and TRBJ2-5; 9 bases agree with TRBD2. CDR1 and CDR2 from the germline V gene are SQVTM and ANQGSEA. With 8 bases clipped from V and 4 bases from J, the junction kept 8 bases outside the gene matches. The CDR3 is made up of 13 amino acids. The CDR3 reads CSTKAGGRETQYF. Here the CDR3 DNA reads TGCAGCACCAAGGCGGGAGGGCGAGAGACCCAGTACTTC.

This clonotype was counted many times. The rearrangement uses TRBV27 and TRBJ2-7, with 7 bases that match TRBD1. Germline V gene sequence: CDR1 MNHEY, CDR2 SMNVEV (reference sequence). V shed 0 bases, J shed 3 bases, and the junction held 5 bases outside the gene matches. This CDR3 contains 15 residues. DNA for the CDR3: TGTGCCAGCAGTTTATCCCTGGCAGGGGGCTACGAGCAGTACTTC. Its translation is CASSLSLAGGYEQYF.

The V gene is TRBV24-1, the J gene TRBJ1-2, with TRBD1 matching 7 bases. J gave up 2 bases and V 3 bases, and 5 bases lay outside the gene matches. The CDR3 totals 15 residues. From germline, CDR1 is KGHDR and CDR2 SFDVKD. The CDR3, as DNA: TGTGCCACCAGTGATCGGACAGGAAAAAACTATGGCTACACCTTC. The encoded protein is CATSDRTGKNYGYTF.

This clonotype showed up many times. The chain uses TRBV10-2 and TRBJ1-2; D not resolved. The V gene's germline CDR1 is WSHSY and CDR2 SAAADI. V was shortened by 3 bases and J by 4 bases, with 15 bases between the two germline ends. The CDR3 length is 15 residues. CDR3 DNA sequence: TGCGCCAGCAGTGATCTCAGGCGCTCCCTCTATGGCTACACCTTC. Its translation: CASSDLRRSLYGYTF.